The entry below describes one T cell receptor (beta chain). This clone was detected a few times. Its antigen is not yet known. It has no much larger one-base neighbor in the sample; base qualities were not kept. This specimen comes from a study of blood T cell repertoires in COVID-19 (dated by TCRdb to 2018 to 2021). Study-level background: Samples covering the acute and convalescent phases of COVID-19 were provided by collaborators in the United States, Italy and Spain. Samples came from the ongoing ImmuneRACE study (first 160 participants) plus 1,254 subjects from 6 global collaborators. Subjects who had been exposed to COVID-19, were actively infected with it, or had recovered from it provided the deeply sampled blood TCRbeta repertoires that made up the dataset. Sample metadata almost always included a de-identified subject ID, COVID-19 status, age in years and sex. A freely available public database, intended as a resource for researchers studying the immune response to SARS-CoV-2, is where the repertoires were released. The prospective study material was composed of cDNA or gDNA derived from T cells, B-cell-depleted T cells, or PBMCs. Where available, HLA class I and class II types were obtained from metadata supplied by the sample provider rather than from assay-based typing. Broad study findings and their caveats: How much clinical and demographic metadata was included differed by source and by participant, and the metadata was provided uncurated.

The CDR3, from cysteine to phenylalanine, totals 13 residues. Solely the CDR3 DNA is kept, with 39 bases framed from the first base. Taken from the germline V gene (reference sequence), the CDR1 and CDR2 loops are GTSNPN and SVGIG. The germline V and J ends show losses of 8 bases and 6 bases respectively, and no gene match explains 11 bases of the junction. The collaborating institutions used their own protocols to collect whole blood in K2EDTA tubes. Collaborator samples were shipped for TCRbeta analysis as frozen whole blood, isolated PBMCs, or DNA extracted from either sample type. TCRbeta CDR3 regions were amplified from genomic DNA by means of the immunoSEQ Assay, a bias-controlled multiplex PCR. As for how the authors treated the data: Nucleated cell counts per sample were estimated from amplification of reference gene primers within the assay. To quantify the absolute abundance of each unique TCRbeta CDR3 rearrangement, sequence reads were collapsed and filtered. Productive Simpson clonality was computed per sample as the square root of Simpson's diversity index over productive rearrangements. The table comes from immuneACCESS by way of TCRdb, which keeps in-frame sequences with V and J called. Part of the clones is missing from these tables; in studies checked, under half for an unresolved V gene and the rest for unknown reasons. The D gene and trimming were derived from the DNA, and the V and J assignments and clone size from that table. The sample has tens of thousands of clones on record, around four fifths of them singletons. The top ten hold roughly 12% of the sample.

The rearrangement joined TRBV30 to TRBJ1-2; 8 bases in the middle match TRBD1. Material: peripheral blood. This clonotype was obtained from a human donor in a cohort sampled during active COVID-19. The CDR3 in this case is CAGKGQVTDGYTF. The sequenced DNA: TGTGCCGGAAAGGGACAGGTAACGGATGGCTACACCTTC.